This is a list of T cell receptor beta chains from one sample in a study of a mutant IDH1 vaccine in newly diagnosed glioma. Their cognate antigens are unknown. The data were produced by immunoSEQ multiplex PCR, yet TCRdb's version contains in-frame clones alone and is incomplete. In the table there are 40,000 to 55,000 clones, around four fifths of which are singletons. The sequencing here drew on PBMCs, taken from a glioma patient whose treatment included an IDH1 peptide vaccine. All receptors derive from a middle-aged man with glioma. The CDR3 runs from the conserved cysteine through the conserved F or W. A D gene is named only where the DNA matches it firmly. Clone size, where shown, is once, few, many, or a class for clones that have expanded.

D gene: TRBD1
V gene: TRBV5-4
clone size: -
J gene: TRBJ2-5
CDR3 DNA: TGTGCCAGCAGCCCCAAACGGACAGGGCAAGAGACCCAGTACTTC
CDR3 protein: CASSPKRTGQETQYF

D gene: TRBD2
V gene: TRBV6-5
clone size: -
J gene: TRBJ2-3
CDR3 DNA: TGTGCCAGCAGTTACGTACTAGCGGGATCAGATACGCAGTATTTT
CDR3 protein: CASSYVLAGSDTQYF

D gene: -
V gene: TRBV7-9
clone size: -
J gene: TRBJ1-3
CDR3 DNA: TGTGCCAGCAACACACAGGGCTCTGGAAACACCATATATTTT
CDR3 protein: CASNTQGSGNTIYF

D gene: -
V gene: TRBV29-1
clone size: few
J gene: TRBJ1-1
CDR3 DNA: TGCAGCGGGGGGAGGATGAACACTGAAGCTTTCTTT
CDR3 protein: CSGGRMNTEAFF

D gene: -
V gene: TRBV18
clone size: -
J gene: TRBJ2-3
CDR3 DNA: TGTGCCAGCTCACCCGCAGCCGCGGGGGCGTCAGATACGCAGTATTTT
CDR3 protein: CASSPAAAGASDTQYF

D gene: -
V gene: TRBV19
clone size: -
J gene: TRBJ1-1
CDR3 DNA: TGTGCCAGTAGTATAGGTCGGTACGTGGACACTGAAGCTTTCTTT
CDR3 protein: CASSIGRYVDTEAFF

D gene: -
V gene: TRBV10-1
clone size: -
J gene: TRBJ2-7
CDR3 DNA: TGCGCCAGCAGTGAGGGGACCTCCTACGAGCAGTACTTC
CDR3 protein: CASSEGTSYEQYF

D gene: TRBD1
V gene: TRBV6-5
clone size: -
J gene: TRBJ1-1
CDR3 DNA: TGTGCCAGCAGTTGGACGGGACAGGAAAACACTGAAGCTTTCTTT
CDR3 protein: CASSWTGQENTEAFF

D gene: TRBD1
V gene: TRBV6-1
clone size: -
J gene: TRBJ2-7
CDR3 DNA: TGTGCCAGCAGTAAACAGGGGTTATACGAGCAGTACTTC
CDR3 protein: CASSKQGLYEQYF

D gene: TRBD1
V gene: TRBV5-1
clone size: -
J gene: TRBJ1-2
CDR3 DNA: TGCGCCAGCAGCTACGACAGGGGTGGCTACACCTTC
CDR3 protein: CASSYDRGGYTF

D gene: -
V gene: TRBV4-1
clone size: -
J gene: TRBJ2-3
CDR3 DNA: TGCGCCAGCGGGGCGGGGGATACGCAGTATTTT
CDR3 protein: CASGAGDTQYF

D gene: TRBD1
V gene: TRBV5-1
clone size: -
J gene: TRBJ1-1
CDR3 DNA: TGCGCCAGCAGCTTGGGACCAGGACAGGGGCGGACTGAAGCTTTCTTT
CDR3 protein: CASSLGPGQGRTEAFF

D gene: -
V gene: TRBV5-1
clone size: -
J gene: TRBJ2-5
CDR3 DNA: TGCGCCAGCAACTACCAAGAGACCCAGTACTTC
CDR3 protein: CASNYQETQYF

D gene: -
V gene: TRBV6-5
clone size: -
J gene: TRBJ1-6
CDR3 DNA: TGTGCCAGCAGTTACGAAGCCGACTCACCCCTCCACTTT
CDR3 protein: CASSYEADSPLHF

D gene: TRBD1
V gene: TRBV2
clone size: -
J gene: TRBJ1-2
CDR3 DNA: TGTGCCAGCATCGAAGATGGACAGGGACTTACTGGCTACACCTTC
CDR3 protein: CASIEDGQGLTGYTF

D gene: -
V gene: TRBV29-1
clone size: once
J gene: TRBJ2-7
CDR3 DNA: TGCAGCGCGGGGACAAGCATCTACGAGCAGTACTTC
CDR3 protein: CSAGTSIYEQYF

D gene: -
V gene: TRBV14
clone size: few
J gene: TRBJ1-6
CDR3 DNA: TGTGCCAGCCGACAGGTAGATAATTCACCCCTCCACTTT
CDR3 protein: CASRQVDNSPLHF

D gene: TRBD1
V gene: TRBV5-1
clone size: -
J gene: TRBJ2-7
CDR3 DNA: TGCGCCAGCAGCTTGGGGGGACAGGGTTACGAGCAGTACTTC
CDR3 protein: CASSLGGQGYEQYF

D gene: -
V gene: TRBV6-5
clone size: -
J gene: TRBJ1-6
CDR3 DNA: TGTGCCAGCAGCGAGGGCCAGGATTCACCCCTCCACTTT
CDR3 protein: CASSEGQDSPLHF

D gene: -
V gene: TRBV11-2
clone size: -
J gene: TRBJ1-1
CDR3 DNA: TGTGCCAGCAGCGGCTGGGGAAACACTGAAGCTTTCTTT
CDR3 protein: CASSGWGNTEAFF

D gene: TRBD1
V gene: TRBV27
clone size: -
J gene: TRBJ1-6
CDR3 DNA: TGTGCCAGCAGTTTCGGGACAGGGTTACGATCACCCCTCCACTTT
CDR3 protein: CASSFGTGLRSPLHF

D gene: -
V gene: TRBV14
clone size: -
J gene: TRBJ1-6
CDR3 DNA: TGTGCCAGCAGCCGGGGACGGGATAATTCACCCCTCCACTTT
CDR3 protein: CASSRGRDNSPLHF

D gene: -
V gene: TRBV5-1
clone size: once
J gene: TRBJ2-3
CDR3 DNA: TGCGCCAGCAGCTTGGAAAGGGGGGGGCCTAGCACAGATACGCAGTATTTT
CDR3 protein: CASSLERGGPSTDTQYF

D gene: TRBD1
V gene: TRBV2
clone size: -
J gene: TRBJ1-1
CDR3 DNA: TGTGCCAGTTCTATAGGGGGCCGCACTGAAGCTTTCTTT
CDR3 protein: CASSIGGRTEAFF

D gene: -
V gene: TRBV18
clone size: -
J gene: TRBJ1-2
CDR3 DNA: TGTGCCAGCTCGCTTACGGAGGGCGGTGGCTACACCTTC
CDR3 protein: CASSLTEGGGYTF

D gene: -
V gene: TRBV21-1
clone size: -
J gene: TRBJ2-4
CDR3 DNA: TGTGCCAGCAGCAGTCGGACATCAAACATTCAGTACTTC
CDR3 protein: CASSSRTSNIQYF

D gene: -
V gene: TRBV6-4
clone size: -
J gene: TRBJ2-7
CDR3 DNA: TGTGCCAGCAGGGCCGGGACCGCTTCCTACGAGCAGTACTTC
CDR3 protein: CASRAGTASYEQYF